This T cell receptor (beta chain) comes out of a study of blood T cells in healthy people across ages. This clonotype was seen a handful of times. Together with a sample-barcoded 5' primer, a J-beta primer mix was included in a second PCR lasting about 6 to 11 cycles. TCRdb passed the 5' RACE reads through MiXCR, listing each CDR3 protein once. The table records 730,000 or so distinct CDR3 sequences, less than 45% of them present only once. CDR1 and CDR2 from the germline V gene are MNHEY and SMNVEV (reference sequence). V was pared by 5 bases and J by 2 bases, with 12 bases between. There are 14 residues in the CDR3.

The specimen was blood. The receptor's source is an elderly man in good health. This chain connects TRBV27 to TRBJ1-1; D not certain. Here the CDR3 reads CASSLGVRNTEAFF. CDR3 coding DNA: TGTGCCAGCAGTCTGGGAGTCCGTAACACTGAAGCTTTCTTT.